Listed below are T cell receptor beta chains from one sample, sequenced in a study of T cell responses to AZD1222 COVID-19 vaccine. Measured with immunoSEQ multiplex PCR; TCRdb has only the in-frame clones, and not every one. The sample holds around 78,000 clones; about 90% are singletons and the top ten take less than 5.5%. The sequences come from peripheral blood, collected on day 0 of MenACWY control vaccination. These receptors were taken from an adult in good health. The CDR3 runs from the conserved cysteine through the conserved F or W. Each record gives: V gene, J gene, CDR3 protein.

TRBV5-1,TRBJ1-2,CASSVSLGAVDGYTF
TRBV4-3,TRBJ2-7,CASSLTGGNEQYF
TRBV6-1,TRBJ1-1,CASSEAAINEAFF
TRBV7-8,TRBJ1-3,CASSLSGGTSGNTIYF
TRBV6-5,TRBJ1-1,CASSYSGKEAFF
TRBV28,TRBJ1-1,CASSLDGLGAFF
TRBV30,TRBJ1-4,CAWSVRGDLNEKLFF
TRBV9,TRBJ1-2,CASTPSQGQFYGYTF
TRBV6-5,TRBJ1-5,CASSLNGFGNQPQHF
TRBV28,TRBJ2-7,CASQPDSYEQYF
TRBV7-9,TRBJ1-5,CASRTDNQPQHF
TRBV19,TRBJ1-2,CASSAGQGVYGYTF
TRBV6-5,TRBJ2-7,CASMEGTGGEGEQYF
TRBV20-1,TRBJ1-3,CSAKQGSTIYF
TRBV6-6,TRBJ2-1,CASKADSYNEQFF
TRBV5-4,TRBJ1-2,CASSARDRVNYGYTF
TRBV3-1/TRBV3-2,TRBJ2-5,CASSAGRGWGETQYF
TRBV5-4,TRBJ2-3,CASSSALTTSTDTQYF
TRBV5-1,TRBJ2-7,CASSWGGSSRYEQYF
TRBV27,TRBJ1-1,CASSSRTAAMNTEAFF